The present T cell receptor (beta chain) was sequenced within a study of neurological immune-mediated disorders. The V gene's germline CDR1 is SEHNR and CDR2 FQNEAQ (reference sequence). Deletions cut 5 bases from V and 3 bases from J, with 14 bases between. The CDR3 runs 14 residues. This clonotype was seen at least ten times. What it binds is unknown. The making of cDNA relied on 5'RACE with 10-nucleotide random UMIs. TCRdb reanalysed the 5' RACE reads using MiXCR and keeps one entry per CDR3 protein. This sample has about 10,000 distinct CDR3 sequences, with under 25% found just once. Findings and limits, study-wide: None of the CDR3 amino acid sequences of expanded clones recurred across subjects, suggesting private repertoires in all groups. The level of TCR clonal expansion was highest in patients with HTLV-1-associated myelopathy and lowest in multiple sclerosis, where it fell below the level seen in healthy controls.

1 million sorted CD4+ or CD8+ T cells made each library. The sample consisted of CD8+ T cells from blood. The chain joins TRBV7-9 to TRBJ2-7; D ambiguous. This TCR was recovered from a woman between 40 and 55 years old with multiple sclerosis. The DNA of the CDR3 is TGTGCCAGCAGCCCAGACTGGGTTTTCTACGAGCAGTACTTC. This gives the protein CASSPDWVFYEQYF.